The clone carrying this T cell receptor beta chain was seen a few times. As yet, its antigen is unknown. PCR was performed using 60 Vbeta and 13 Jbeta primers. Original data processing: A later analysis tallied tens of millions of unique TCR beta chains, approximately 11 million of them shared. Clones were read by immunoSEQ multiplex PCR, and TCRdb kept only the in-frame ones, dropping some. The V and J calls and the clone size are those of that table, but D and trimming were determined from the DNA. The table records 210,000 or so clones, less than 85% of them present only once. The CDR3 is 15 amino acids. V shed 7 bases and J shed 8 bases, with 22 bases lying between them. The germline V gene encodes CDR1 SGHNT and CDR2 YYREEE (reference sequence). The sample is drawn from a study of cytomegalovirus exposure and HLA in healthy donors. Overall study context: Most genotyped donors, roughly 80% of 398, had Caucasian-associated genetic ancestry.

Study-level results: The authors later found TCR association rates varying by HLA locus, with DRB1 most and HLA-C fewest.

This receptor was obtained from a girl aged 2 to 9 in good health and CMV-seronegative. Sequenced sample: PBMCs. V is TRBV5-4 and J is TRBJ2-1; D possibly corresponds to TRBD2 (5 bases). The CDR3 bases are TGTGCCAGCCACGAGACCGAGGGCAATTTCGATGAGCAGTTCTTC. Amino acid sequence: CASHETEGNFDEQFF.